This T cell receptor beta chain was captured in a study of cytomegalovirus exposure and HLA in healthy donors. Study-wide results and caveats: In an earlier analysis, about 87% or about 30%: the productive usage of most TCR beta V segments. A later examination showed that TCR association rates differed by HLA locus, with DRB1 most and HLA-C fewest. The authors later found HLA-associated TCR beta chains more clonally expanded than equally common others.

Comments on this clone: Its antigen remains unidentified.

J was trimmed by 5 bases and V by 1 base; bases with no gene match: 8. The CDR3 sequence is 16 residues long. CDR1 is SGHRS, CDR2 YFSETQ, per germline. The PCR was carried out with 60 Vbeta primers and 13 Jbeta primers. Libraries were prepared by immunoSEQ multiplex PCR; TCRdb keeps only in-frame clonotypes and omits some of them. The data hold around 63,000 clones, with roughly 84% observed a single time. This receptor was taken from a woman aged 25 to 39 in good health and CMV-seronegative. The chain combines TRBV5-1 with TRBJ2-1; 8 bases map to TRBD1. Specimen: PBMCs. This CDR3 reads CASSLQDRVDNNEQFF. CDR3 DNA: TGCGCCAGCAGCTTGCAGGACAGGGTGGACAACAATGAGCAGTTCTTC.